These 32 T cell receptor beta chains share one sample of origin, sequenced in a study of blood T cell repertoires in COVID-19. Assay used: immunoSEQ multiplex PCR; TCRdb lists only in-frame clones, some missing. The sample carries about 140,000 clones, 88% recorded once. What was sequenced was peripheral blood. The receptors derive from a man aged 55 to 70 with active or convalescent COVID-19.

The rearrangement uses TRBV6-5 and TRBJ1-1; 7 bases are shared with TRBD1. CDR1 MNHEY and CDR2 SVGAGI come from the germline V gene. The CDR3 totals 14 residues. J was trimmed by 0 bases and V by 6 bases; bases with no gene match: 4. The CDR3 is CASRPGGMNTEAFF. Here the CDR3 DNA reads TGTGCCAGCAGGCCAGGGGGTATGAACACTGAAGCTTTCTTT.

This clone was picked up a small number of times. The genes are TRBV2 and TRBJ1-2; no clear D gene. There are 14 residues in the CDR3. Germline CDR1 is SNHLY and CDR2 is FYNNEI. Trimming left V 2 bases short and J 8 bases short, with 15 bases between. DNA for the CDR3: TGTGCCAGCAGTGAATTGACTGGACTATCGGGCTACACCTTC. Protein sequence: CASSELTGLSGYTF. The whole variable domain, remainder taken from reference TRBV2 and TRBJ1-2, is EPEVTQTPSHQVTQMGQEVILRCVPISNHLYFYWYRQILGQKVEFLVSFYNNEISEKSEIFDDQFSVERPDGSNFTLKIRSTKLEDSAMYFCASSELTGLSGYTFGSGTRLTVV.

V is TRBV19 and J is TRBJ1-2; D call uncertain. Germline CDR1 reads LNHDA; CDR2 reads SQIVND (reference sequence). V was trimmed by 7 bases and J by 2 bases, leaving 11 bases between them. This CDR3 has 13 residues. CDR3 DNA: TGTGCCAGTACCACGTCTGCGAACTATGGCTACACCTTC. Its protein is CASTTSANYGYTF.

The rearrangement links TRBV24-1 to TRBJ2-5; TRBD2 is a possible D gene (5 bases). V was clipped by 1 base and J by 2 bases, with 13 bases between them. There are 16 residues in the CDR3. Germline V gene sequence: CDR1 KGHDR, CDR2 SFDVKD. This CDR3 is CATSDFYEGRQETQYF. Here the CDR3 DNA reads TGTGCCACCAGTGATTTTTATGAGGGCAGACAAGAGACCCAGTACTTC.

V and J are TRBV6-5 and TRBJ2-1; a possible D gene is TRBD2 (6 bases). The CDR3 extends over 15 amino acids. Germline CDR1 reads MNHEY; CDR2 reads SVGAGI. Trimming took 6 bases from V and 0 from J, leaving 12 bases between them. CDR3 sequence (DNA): TGTGCCAGCAGACGTGGGGGAGGCTCCTACAATGAGCAGTTCTTC. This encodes CASRRGGGSYNEQFF.

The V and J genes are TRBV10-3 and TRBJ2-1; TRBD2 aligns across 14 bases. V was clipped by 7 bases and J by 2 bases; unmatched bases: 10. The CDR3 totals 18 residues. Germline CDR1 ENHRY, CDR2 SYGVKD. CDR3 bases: TGTGCCATCATGGGGGGGACTAGCGGGAGACGCGCCTACAATGAGCAGTTCTTC. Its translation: CAIMGGTSGRRAYNEQFF.

The CDR3 sequence is CASSFPSGVYNEQFF. For the CDR3, the DNA is TGTGCCAGCAGTTTCCCTAGCGGTGTTTACAATGAGCAGTTCTTC. The chain uses TRBV6-5 and TRBJ2-1; the match to TRBD2 covers 7 bases. V lost 4 bases, J lost 4 bases, and 7 bases stayed unmatched. The germline V gene encodes CDR1 MNHEY and CDR2 SVGAGI. The CDR3 loop spans 15 amino acids.

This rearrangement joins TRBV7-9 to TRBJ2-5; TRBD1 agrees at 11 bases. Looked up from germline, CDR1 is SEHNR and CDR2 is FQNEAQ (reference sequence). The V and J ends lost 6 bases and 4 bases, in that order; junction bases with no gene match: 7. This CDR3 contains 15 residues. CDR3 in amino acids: CASSYWTGGRETQYF. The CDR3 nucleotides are TGTGCCAGCAGTTACTGGACAGGGGGCCGAGAGACCCAGTACTTC.

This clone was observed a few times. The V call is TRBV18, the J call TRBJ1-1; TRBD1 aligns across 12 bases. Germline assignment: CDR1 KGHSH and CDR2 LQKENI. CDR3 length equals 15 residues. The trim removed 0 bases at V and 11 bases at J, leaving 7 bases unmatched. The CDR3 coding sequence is TGTGCCAGCTCACCACCGGGACAGGGGGCGGTAGGGGCTTTCTTT. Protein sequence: CASSPPGQGAVGAFF. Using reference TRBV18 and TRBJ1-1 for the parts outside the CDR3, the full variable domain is NAGVMQNPRHLVRRRGQEARLRCSPMKGHSHVYWYRQLPEEGLKFMVYLQKENIIDESGMPKERFSAEFPKEGPSILRIQQVVRGDSAAYFCASSPPGQGAVGAFFGQGTRLTVV.

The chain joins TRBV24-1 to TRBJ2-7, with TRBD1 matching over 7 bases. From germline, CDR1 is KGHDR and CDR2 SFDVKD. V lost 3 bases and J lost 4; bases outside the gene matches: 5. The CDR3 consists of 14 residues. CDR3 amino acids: CATSDSGQDYEQYF. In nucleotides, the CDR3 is TGTGCCACCAGTGATAGTGGACAGGATTACGAGCAGTACTTC.

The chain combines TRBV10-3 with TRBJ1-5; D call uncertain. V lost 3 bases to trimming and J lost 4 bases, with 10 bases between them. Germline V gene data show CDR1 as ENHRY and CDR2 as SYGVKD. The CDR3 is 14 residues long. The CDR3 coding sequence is TGTGCCATCAGTGACCCATTGACTAATCAGCCCCAGCATTTT. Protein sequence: CAISDPLTNQPQHF.

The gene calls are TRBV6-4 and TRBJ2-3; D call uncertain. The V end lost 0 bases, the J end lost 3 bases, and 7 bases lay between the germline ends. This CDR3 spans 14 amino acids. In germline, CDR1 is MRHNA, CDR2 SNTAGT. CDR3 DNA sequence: TGTGCCAGCAGTGACTCCTCCCGTACAGATACGCAGTATTTT. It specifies CASSDSSRTDTQYF.

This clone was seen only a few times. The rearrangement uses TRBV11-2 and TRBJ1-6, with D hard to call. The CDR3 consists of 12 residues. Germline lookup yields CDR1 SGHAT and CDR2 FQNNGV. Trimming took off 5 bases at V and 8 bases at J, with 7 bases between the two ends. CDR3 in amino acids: CASSRVDSPLHF. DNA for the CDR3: TGTGCCAGCAGCCGGGTCGATTCACCCCTCCACTTT.

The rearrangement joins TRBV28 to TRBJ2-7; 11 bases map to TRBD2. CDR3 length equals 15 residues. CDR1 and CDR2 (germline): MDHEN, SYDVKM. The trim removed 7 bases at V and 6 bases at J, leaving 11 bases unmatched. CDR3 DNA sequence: TGTGCCAGCACCCCAATAGCGGGAGGGTTCGGCGAGCAGTACTTC. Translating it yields CASTPIAGGFGEQYF.

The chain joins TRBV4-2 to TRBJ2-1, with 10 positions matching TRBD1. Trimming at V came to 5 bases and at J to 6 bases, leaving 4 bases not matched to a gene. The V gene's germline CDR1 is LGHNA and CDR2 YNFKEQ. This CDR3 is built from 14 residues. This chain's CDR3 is CASSDRGPFNEQFF. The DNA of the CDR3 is TGTGCCAGCAGCGACAGGGGGCCTTTCAATGAGCAGTTCTTC.

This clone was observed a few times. The CDR3 protein is CASSLIGTEAFF. The DNA for the CDR3 is TGTGCCAGCAGCTTAATCGGGACTGAAGCTTTCTTT. The V call is TRBV7-3, the J call TRBJ1-1; D is unresolved. CDR1 and CDR2 from the germline V gene are SGHTA and FQGTGA. V dropped 1 base and J dropped 5 bases, with 5 bases sitting between them. The CDR3 has 12 residues.

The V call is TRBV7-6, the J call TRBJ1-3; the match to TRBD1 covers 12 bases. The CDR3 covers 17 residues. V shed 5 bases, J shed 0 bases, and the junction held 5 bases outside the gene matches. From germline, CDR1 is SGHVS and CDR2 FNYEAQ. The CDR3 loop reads CASSGGTGGFSGNTIYF. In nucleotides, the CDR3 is TGTGCCAGCAGCGGAGGGACAGGGGGCTTCTCTGGAAACACCATATATTTT.

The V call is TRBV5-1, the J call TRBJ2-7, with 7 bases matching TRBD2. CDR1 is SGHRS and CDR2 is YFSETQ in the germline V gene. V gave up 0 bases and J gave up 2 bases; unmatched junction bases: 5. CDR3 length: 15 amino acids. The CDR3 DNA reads TGCGCCAGCAGCTTGGTGTCGACTAGCACCTACGAGCAGTACTTC. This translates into CASSLVSTSTYEQYF.

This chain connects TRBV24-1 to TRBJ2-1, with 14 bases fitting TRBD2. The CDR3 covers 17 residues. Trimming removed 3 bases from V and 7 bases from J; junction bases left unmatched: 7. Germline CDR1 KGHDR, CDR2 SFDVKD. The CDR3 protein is CATSDTGLAGVGNEQFF. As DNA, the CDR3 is TGTGCCACCAGTGATACGGGACTAGCGGGAGTGGGAAATGAGCAGTTCTTC.

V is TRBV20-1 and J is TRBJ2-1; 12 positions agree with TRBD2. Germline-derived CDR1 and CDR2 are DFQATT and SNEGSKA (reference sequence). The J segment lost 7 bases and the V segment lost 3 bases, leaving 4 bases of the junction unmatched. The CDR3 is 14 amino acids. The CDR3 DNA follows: TGCAGTGCTAGTCTAGCGGGAGGGCCGAATGAGCAGTTCTTC. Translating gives CSASLAGGPNEQFF.

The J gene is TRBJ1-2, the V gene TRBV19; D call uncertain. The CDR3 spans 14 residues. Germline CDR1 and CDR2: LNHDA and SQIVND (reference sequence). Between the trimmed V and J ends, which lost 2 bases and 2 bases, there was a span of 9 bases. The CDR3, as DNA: TGTGCCAGTAGTATAACGTACAGCAACTATGGCTACACCTTC. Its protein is CASSITYSNYGYTF.

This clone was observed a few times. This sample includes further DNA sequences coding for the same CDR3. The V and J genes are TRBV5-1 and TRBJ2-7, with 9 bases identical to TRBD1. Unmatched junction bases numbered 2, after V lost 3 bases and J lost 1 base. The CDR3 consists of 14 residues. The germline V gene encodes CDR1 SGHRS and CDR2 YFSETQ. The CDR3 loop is CASSSTGGSYEQYF. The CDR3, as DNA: TGCGCCAGCAGCTCGACAGGGGGTTCCTACGAGCAGTACTTC. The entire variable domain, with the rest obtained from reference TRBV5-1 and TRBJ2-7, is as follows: KAGVTQTPRYLIKTRGQQVTLSCSPISGHRSVSWYQQTPGQGLQFLFEYFSETQRNKGNFPGRFSGRQFSNSRSEMNVSTLELGDSALYLCASSSTGGSYEQYFGPGTRLTVT.

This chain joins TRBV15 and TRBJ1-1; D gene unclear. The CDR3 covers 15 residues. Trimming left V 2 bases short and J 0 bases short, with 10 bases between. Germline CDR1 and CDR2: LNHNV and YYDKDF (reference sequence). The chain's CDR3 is CATSRPGVMNTEAFF. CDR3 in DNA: TGTGCCACCAGCAGACCCGGGGTGATGAACACTGAAGCTTTCTTT.

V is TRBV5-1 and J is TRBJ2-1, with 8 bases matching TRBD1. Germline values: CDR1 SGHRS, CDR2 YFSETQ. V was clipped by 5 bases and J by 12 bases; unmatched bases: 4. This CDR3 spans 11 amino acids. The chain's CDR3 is CASRDREGQFF. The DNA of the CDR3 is TGCGCCAGCAGGGACAGGGAAGGGCAGTTCTTC.

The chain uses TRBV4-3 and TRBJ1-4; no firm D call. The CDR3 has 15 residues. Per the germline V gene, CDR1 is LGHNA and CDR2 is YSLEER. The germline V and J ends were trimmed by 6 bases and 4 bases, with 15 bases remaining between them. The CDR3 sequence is CASSLDRKSNEKLFF. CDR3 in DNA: TGCGCCAGCAGTCTAGACCGGAAGAGTAATGAAAAACTGTTTTTT.

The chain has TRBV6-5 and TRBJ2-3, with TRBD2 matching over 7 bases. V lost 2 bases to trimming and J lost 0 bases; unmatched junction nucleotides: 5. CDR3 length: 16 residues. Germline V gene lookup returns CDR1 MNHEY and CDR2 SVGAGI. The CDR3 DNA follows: TGTGCCAGCAGTTACGCGGGAGTCTGGAGCACAGATACGCAGTATTTT. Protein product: CASSYAGVWSTDTQYF.

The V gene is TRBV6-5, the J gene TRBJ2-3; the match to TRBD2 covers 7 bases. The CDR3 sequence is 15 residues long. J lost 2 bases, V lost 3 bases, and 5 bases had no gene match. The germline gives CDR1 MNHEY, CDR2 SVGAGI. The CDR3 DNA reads TGTGCCAGCAGTTATGCGGGACTAACCACAGATACGCAGTATTTT. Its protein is CASSYAGLTTDTQYF.

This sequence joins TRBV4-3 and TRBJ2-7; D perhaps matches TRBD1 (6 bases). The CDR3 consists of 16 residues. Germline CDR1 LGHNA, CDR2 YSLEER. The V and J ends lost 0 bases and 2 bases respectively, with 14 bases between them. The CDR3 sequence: CASSQDHPRGAYEQYF. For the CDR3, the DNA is TGCGCCAGCAGCCAAGATCACCCCAGGGGCGCCTACGAGCAGTACTTC.

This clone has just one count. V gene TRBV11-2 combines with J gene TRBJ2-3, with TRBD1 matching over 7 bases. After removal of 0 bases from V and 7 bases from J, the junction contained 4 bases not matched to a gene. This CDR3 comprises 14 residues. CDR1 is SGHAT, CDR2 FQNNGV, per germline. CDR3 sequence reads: CASSLEVGQHTQYF. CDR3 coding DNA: TGTGCCAGCAGCTTAGAGGTGGGACAGCATACGCAGTATTTT.

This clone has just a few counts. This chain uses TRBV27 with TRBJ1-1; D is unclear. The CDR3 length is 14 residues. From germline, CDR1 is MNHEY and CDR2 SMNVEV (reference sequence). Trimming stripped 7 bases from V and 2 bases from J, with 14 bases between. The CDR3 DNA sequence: TGTGCCAGCACCACTCGAGCCGCAAACACTGAAGCTTTCTTT. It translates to CASTTRAANTEAFF.

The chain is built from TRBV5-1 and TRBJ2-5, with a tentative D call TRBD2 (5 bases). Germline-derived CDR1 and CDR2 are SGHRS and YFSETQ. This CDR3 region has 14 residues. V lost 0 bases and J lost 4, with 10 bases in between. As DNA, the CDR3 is TGCGCCAGCAGCTTGGGCGAGCGGCCAGAGACCCAGTACTTC. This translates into CASSLGERPETQYF.

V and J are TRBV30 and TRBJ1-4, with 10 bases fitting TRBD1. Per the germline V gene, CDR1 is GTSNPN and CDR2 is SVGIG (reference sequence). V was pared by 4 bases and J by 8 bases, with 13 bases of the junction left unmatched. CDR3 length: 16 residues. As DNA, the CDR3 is TGTGCCTGGAAACCGGGGACAGGGGTTAGAGGCGAAAAACTGTTTTTT. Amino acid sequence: CAWKPGTGVRGEKLFF. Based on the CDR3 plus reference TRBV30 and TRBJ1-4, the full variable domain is SQTIHQWPATLVQPVGSPLSLECTVEGTSNPNLYWYRQAAGRGLQLLFYSVGIGQISSEVPQNLSASRPQDRQFILSSKKLLLSDSGFYLCAWKPGTGVRGEKLFFGSGTQLSVL.